This TCR beta chain stems from a study of Graves' ophthalmopathy and Graves' hyperthyroidism. The study, taken as a whole, reports: Ophthalmopathy progression prediction by the model yielded a sensitivity of 55% to 71% and a specificity of 72.22%.

The CDR3 is 14 amino acids. V was pared by 3 bases and J by 1 base, with 9 bases between. Ophthalmopathy in the donors was of moderate-to-severe activity, with CAS ≥3, NOSPECS ≥4 and duration under 3 months. In this cohort, patients with other autoimmune diseases, uncontrolled infections, pregnancy or lactation were excluded. PBMCs stemmed from 10 ml of fresh peripheral blood. RNA served as the template for amplifying TCR beta CDR3 regions. An opening RT-PCR round employed HTBI primers and preceded a second-round multiplex PCR. TCRdb reprocessed the multiplex PCR reads with MiXCR, giving one entry per CDR3 protein. The data contain some 240,000 distinct CDR3 sequences, about 46% of them singletons. Notes on this clonotype: What it recognizes is unknown.

This sequence was found in an adult man with Graves' ophthalmopathy. The sample was peripheral blood. The chain links TRBV12-3 or TRBV12-4 to TRBJ2-5; D unresolved. DNA for the CDR3: TGTGCCAGCAGTTTTATCCCAGCCCAAGAGACCCAGTACTTC. Its translation is CASSFIPAQETQYF.